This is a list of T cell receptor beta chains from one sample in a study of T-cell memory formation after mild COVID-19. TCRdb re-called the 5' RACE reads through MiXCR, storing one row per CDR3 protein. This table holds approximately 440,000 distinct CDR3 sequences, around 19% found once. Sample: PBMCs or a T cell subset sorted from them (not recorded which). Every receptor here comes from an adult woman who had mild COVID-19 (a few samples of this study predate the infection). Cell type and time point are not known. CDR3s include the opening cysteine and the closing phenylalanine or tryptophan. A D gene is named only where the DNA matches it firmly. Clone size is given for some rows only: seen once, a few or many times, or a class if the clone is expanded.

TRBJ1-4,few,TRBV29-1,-,CSVGTEEGNEKLFF,TGCAGCGTAGGCACGGAGGAGGGAAATGAAAAACTGTTTTTT
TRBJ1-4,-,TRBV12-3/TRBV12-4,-,CASSLREGRKLFF,TGTGCCAGCAGTCTAAGGGAAGGGCGGAAACTGTTTTTT
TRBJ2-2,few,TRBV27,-,CATRGRVTGELFF,TGTGCCACTCGGGGCAGAGTCACCGGGGAGCTGTTTTTT
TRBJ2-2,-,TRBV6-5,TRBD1,CASSYGGQAHSGELFF,TGTGCCAGCAGTTACGGCGGACAGGCTCATTCCGGGGAGCTGTTTTTT
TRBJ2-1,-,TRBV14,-,CASSPLGAWNEQFF,TGTGCCAGCAGCCCCTTGGGTGCCTGGAATGAGCAGTTCTTC
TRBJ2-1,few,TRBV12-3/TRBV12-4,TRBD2,CASSLEIAGGRYNEQFF,TGTGCCAGCAGTTTAGAGATAGCGGGGGGGCGGTACAATGAGCAGTTCTTC
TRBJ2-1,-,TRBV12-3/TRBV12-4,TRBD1,CASSLGQGTNNEQFF,TGTGCCAGCAGTCTTGGACAGGGGACTAACAATGAGCAGTTCTTC
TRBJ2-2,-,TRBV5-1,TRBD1,CASSWGQGVNTGELFF,TGCGCCAGCAGCTGGGGACAGGGGGTGAACACCGGGGAGCTGTTTTTT
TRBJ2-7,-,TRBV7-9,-,CASSERTETYEQYF,TGTGCCAGCAGCGAGAGGACAGAAACTTACGAGCAGTACTTC
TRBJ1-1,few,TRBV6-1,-,CATTAVGSGTEAFF,TGTGCCACAACCGCAGTGGGGTCTGGCACTGAAGCTTTCTTT
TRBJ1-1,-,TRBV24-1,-,CATSDLQGLEDTEAFF,TGTGCCACCAGTGATTTGCAGGGCCTTGAAGACACTGAAGCTTTCTTT
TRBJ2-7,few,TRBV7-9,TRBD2,CASSLTPRLAGDVYEQYF,TGTGCCAGCAGCTTAACACCCAGACTAGCGGGAGATGTGTACGAGCAGTACTTC
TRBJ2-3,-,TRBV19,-,CASSIGWGSSTDTQYF,TGTGCCAGTAGTATCGGATGGGGGTCCAGCACAGATACGCAGTATTTT
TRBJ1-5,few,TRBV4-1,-,CASSQEAGGPQHF,TGCGCCAGCAGCCAAGAAGCCGGGGGTCCCCAGCATTTT
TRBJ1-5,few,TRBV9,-,CASSVGHRDNHPQHF,TGTGCCAGCAGCGTAGGTCACAGGGACAATCACCCCCAGCATTTT
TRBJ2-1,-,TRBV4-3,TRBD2,CASSQEPSGSVNEQFF,TGCGCCAGCAGCCAAGAGCCTAGCGGGAGTGTCAATGAGCAGTTCTTC
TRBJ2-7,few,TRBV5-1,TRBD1,CASSLVRDSEQYF,TGCGCCAGCAGCTTGGTCCGGGACAGCGAGCAGTACTTC
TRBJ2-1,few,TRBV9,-,CASSPQQGISNEQFF,TGTGCCAGCAGCCCCCAACAGGGAATTAGCAATGAGCAGTTCTTC
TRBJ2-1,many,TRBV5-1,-,CASSLVQGEGNEQFF,TGCGCCAGCAGCTTGGTTCAGGGGGAGGGGAATGAGCAGTTCTTC
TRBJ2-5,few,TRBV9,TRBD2,CASSVGSRTSGFETQYF,TGTGCCAGCAGCGTAGGATCGAGGACTAGCGGGTTCGAGACCCAGTACTTC
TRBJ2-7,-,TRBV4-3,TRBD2,CASSQERTSGYEQYF,TGCGCCAGCAGCCAGGAAAGGACTAGCGGCTACGAGCAGTACTTC
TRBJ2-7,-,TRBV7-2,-,CASSGWISYEQYF,TGTGCCAGCAGCGGGTGGATTTCCTACGAGCAGTACTTC
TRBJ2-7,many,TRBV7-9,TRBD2,CASSLGRGAGLAGVRYEQYF,TGTGCCAGCAGCTTAGGAAGGGGGGCAGGACTAGCGGGAGTACGGTACGAGCAGTACTTC
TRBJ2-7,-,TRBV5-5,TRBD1,CASSRLTGGYPSYEQYF,TGTGCCAGCAGCCGACTTACAGGGGGTTACCCCTCCTACGAGCAGTACTTC
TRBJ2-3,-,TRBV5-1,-,CASSLSRGGPDTQYF,TGCGCCAGCAGCTTGAGCAGGGGTGGGCCAGATACGCAGTATTTT